This note documents a single TCR beta chain sequence. What it binds is unknown. MiXCR, run by TCRdb on the RT-PCR reads, gives a single entry per CDR3 protein. The sample has 300,000 to 350,000 distinct CDR3 sequences; roughly a fifth are singletons. CDR3 length: 14 residues. Trimming took off 2 bases at V and 4 bases at J, with 8 bases between the two ends. Germline values: CDR1 MNHEY, CDR2 SVGEGT. This entry is derived from a study of response to subunit inactivated influenza vaccine. Study findings and constraints: There was a suggestion from the authors that each seasonal influenza vaccination recruits few new T cells.

The chain carries TRBV6-2 or TRBV6-3 and TRBJ2-2; tentative D call: TRBD1 (6 bases). The specimen was PBMCs from blood, collected less than 22 months after vaccination. This clonotype was sampled from a man aged 50 to 69 who received an inactivated influenza vaccine. This CDR3 is CASSYQGSTGELFF. The CDR3 bases are TGTGCCAGCAGTTACCAGGGGTCCACCGGGGAGCTGTTTTTT.